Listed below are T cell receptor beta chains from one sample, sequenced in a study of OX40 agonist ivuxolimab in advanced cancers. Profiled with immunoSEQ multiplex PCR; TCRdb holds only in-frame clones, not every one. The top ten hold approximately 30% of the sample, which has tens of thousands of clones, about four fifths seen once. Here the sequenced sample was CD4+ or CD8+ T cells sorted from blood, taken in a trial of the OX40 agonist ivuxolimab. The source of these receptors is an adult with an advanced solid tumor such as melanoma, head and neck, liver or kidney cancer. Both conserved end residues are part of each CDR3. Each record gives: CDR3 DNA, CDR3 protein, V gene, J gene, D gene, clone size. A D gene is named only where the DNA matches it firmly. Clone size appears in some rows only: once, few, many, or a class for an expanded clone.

cdr3_nt: TGTGCCAGCAGCGTAGGCAGAGGGAACACTGAAGCTTTCTTT; cdr3_aa: CASSVGRGNTEAFF; v_call: TRBV9; j_call: TRBJ1-1; d_call: .; clone_size: .
cdr3_nt: TGTGCCAGCAGCGGAAGCCCTACCGGCCCGACTAATGAAAAACTGTTTTTT; cdr3_aa: CASSGSPTGPTNEKLFF; v_call: TRBV2; j_call: TRBJ1-4; d_call: .; clone_size: .
cdr3_nt: TGTGCCAGCGAACATACCGGGACAGGGGGCTCACCCCTCCACTTT; cdr3_aa: CASEHTGTGGSPLHF; v_call: TRBV28; j_call: TRBJ1-6; d_call: TRBD1; clone_size: .
cdr3_nt: TGCGCCAGCAGTCAAACCCGGGACCCAAACTACGAGCAGTACTTC; cdr3_aa: CASSQTRDPNYEQYF; v_call: TRBV23-1; j_call: TRBJ2-7; d_call: .; clone_size: .
cdr3_nt: TGTGCCAGCAGTTTATCGAGACAGCTCACTGAAGCTTTCTTT; cdr3_aa: CASSLSRQLTEAFF; v_call: TRBV27; j_call: TRBJ1-1; d_call: .; clone_size: .
cdr3_nt: TGTGCCAGCAGCCCAATACAGGGAGAGACCCAGTACTTC; cdr3_aa: CASSPIQGETQYF; v_call: TRBV7-3; j_call: TRBJ2-5; d_call: .; clone_size: .
cdr3_nt: TGTGCCAGCATCCTGGCCGCTAGCGGGAGTGAGACCCAGTACTTC; cdr3_aa: CASILAASGSETQYF; v_call: TRBV5-6; j_call: TRBJ2-5; d_call: TRBD2; clone_size: .
cdr3_nt: TGTGCCACCAGCAGAGGAGGTGCGGGGGCCAACGTCCTGACTTTC; cdr3_aa: CATSRGGAGANVLTF; v_call: TRBV15; j_call: TRBJ2-6; d_call: .; clone_size: .
cdr3_nt: TGTGCCAGCAGCTCCGGGACTAGCGGGACCGGGGAGCTGTTTTTT; cdr3_aa: CASSSGTSGTGELFF; v_call: TRBV7-6; j_call: TRBJ2-2; d_call: TRBD2; clone_size: once
cdr3_nt: TGTGCCAGCAGCTTCGGGGAGACATCGGGGCGGGAGCAGTTCTTC; cdr3_aa: CASSFGETSGREQFF; v_call: TRBV11-2; j_call: TRBJ2-1; d_call: .; clone_size: .
cdr3_nt: TGTGCCAGCAGTTTGGGGGGCGAGCAGTACTTC; cdr3_aa: CASSLGGEQYF; v_call: TRBV28; j_call: TRBJ2-7; d_call: .; clone_size: .
cdr3_nt: TGTGCCAGCAGCCCCTGGGGCTCTCCTCGCGAGCAGTACTTC; cdr3_aa: CASSPWGSPREQYF; v_call: TRBV9; j_call: TRBJ2-7; d_call: .; clone_size: .
cdr3_nt: TGTGCCAGCAGCCAACAGGGGCCCTATTCACCCCTCCACTTT; cdr3_aa: CASSQQGPYSPLHF; v_call: TRBV13; j_call: TRBJ1-6; d_call: TRBD1; clone_size: .
cdr3_nt: TGCAGCGTGGGCGAGGGGGGGGCTGAAGCTTTCTTT; cdr3_aa: CSVGEGGAEAFF; v_call: TRBV29-1; j_call: TRBJ1-1; d_call: .; clone_size: .
cdr3_nt: TGTGCCAGTAGTATGCACAATCCAGAGCGGGAGATCCCCTACGAGCAGTACTTC; cdr3_aa: CASSMHNPEREIPYEQYF; v_call: TRBV19; j_call: TRBJ2-7; d_call: TRBD2; clone_size: .
cdr3_nt: TGTGCCAGCAGTGACTCGAGTGGGAGAGGGTCAGATACGCAGTATTTT; cdr3_aa: CASSDSSGRGSDTQYF; v_call: TRBV6-4; j_call: TRBJ2-3; d_call: .; clone_size: .
cdr3_nt: TGTGCCAGCAGCTTAGATTGGGGGCAGGGACACTCTGGAAACACCATATATTTT; cdr3_aa: CASSLDWGQGHSGNTIYF; v_call: TRBV11-2; j_call: TRBJ1-3; d_call: .; clone_size: .
cdr3_nt: TGTGCCAGCAGCTTAGTGGGGTGGGGAATTAACACCGGGGAGCTGTTTTTT; cdr3_aa: CASSLVGWGINTGELFF; v_call: TRBV11-2; j_call: TRBJ2-2; d_call: .; clone_size: .
cdr3_nt: TGTGCCAGCAGCCTTGACTTACATGGTTCCTACGAGCAGTACTTC; cdr3_aa: CASSLDLHGSYEQYF; v_call: TRBV5-6; j_call: TRBJ2-7; d_call: .; clone_size: .
cdr3_nt: TGTGCCAGCAGTATAACCGGGACAGGGGGCTATGGCTACACCTTC; cdr3_aa: CASSITGTGGYGYTF; v_call: TRBV6-5; j_call: TRBJ1-2; d_call: TRBD1; clone_size: .
cdr3_nt: TGTGCCAGCAGCAATGACTACACCTACGAGCAGTACTTC; cdr3_aa: CASSNDYTYEQYF; v_call: TRBV7-2; j_call: TRBJ2-7; d_call: .; clone_size: .
cdr3_nt: TGTGCCTGGAGTGTACCCGTGGAGTACCCCTCCTACGAGCAGTACTTC; cdr3_aa: CAWSVPVEYPSYEQYF; v_call: TRBV30; j_call: TRBJ2-7; d_call: .; clone_size: .
cdr3_nt: TGTGCCAGTAGGTGGGCCTCCGAGCAGTACTTC; cdr3_aa: CASRWASEQYF; v_call: TRBV19; j_call: TRBJ2-7; d_call: .; clone_size: few
cdr3_nt: TGTGCCAGCAGTTATAAAGGCGGGAGGGTCAACGAGCAGTACTTC; cdr3_aa: CASSYKGGRVNEQYF; v_call: TRBV6-5; j_call: TRBJ2-7; d_call: TRBD2; clone_size: once
cdr3_nt: TGTGCCAGCAAAAACACTGAAGCTTTCTTT; cdr3_aa: CASKNTEAFF; v_call: TRBV11-3; j_call: TRBJ1-1; d_call: .; clone_size: .
cdr3_nt: TGTGCCAGCAGTCACTCCGGACTAGCGGTTTACGAGCAGTACTTC; cdr3_aa: CASSHSGLAVYEQYF; v_call: TRBV6-5; j_call: TRBJ2-7; d_call: TRBD2; clone_size: .
cdr3_nt: TGTGCCAGCAGTTGGGGGACAGTCGGAGCCGGTCAGCCCCAGCATTTT; cdr3_aa: CASSWGTVGAGQPQHF; v_call: TRBV28; j_call: TRBJ1-5; d_call: TRBD1; clone_size: .
cdr3_nt: TGTGCCAGCAGCCCCCCCTACGGGAGCTCCTACGAGCAGTACTTC; cdr3_aa: CASSPPYGSSYEQYF; v_call: TRBV7-2; j_call: TRBJ2-7; d_call: .; clone_size: .
cdr3_nt: TGTGCCAGCAGCCCTCCGGGGACAGGGGGCTACAATGAGCAGTTCTTC; cdr3_aa: CASSPPGTGGYNEQFF; v_call: TRBV7-9; j_call: TRBJ2-1; d_call: TRBD1; clone_size: .
cdr3_nt: TGTGCCAGTATGCCCCTCGAAAACTATGGCTACACCTTC; cdr3_aa: CASMPLENYGYTF; v_call: TRBV19; j_call: TRBJ1-2; d_call: .; clone_size: .
cdr3_nt: TGTGCCAGTACGAGCGACAGGGTGGTACGGTATTTT; cdr3_aa: CASTSDRVVRYF; v_call: TRBV19; j_call: TRBJ2-3; d_call: TRBD1; clone_size: .
cdr3_nt: TGTGCCACCGAACCCGGGACTAGCGCCTACAATGAGCAGTTCTTC; cdr3_aa: CATEPGTSAYNEQFF; v_call: TRBV19; j_call: TRBJ2-1; d_call: TRBD2; clone_size: large
cdr3_nt: TGTGCCTGGACCCAACTCCGGGACAGCCAACAAGAGACCCAGTACTTC; cdr3_aa: CAWTQLRDSQQETQYF; v_call: TRBV30; j_call: TRBJ2-5; d_call: TRBD1; clone_size: .
cdr3_nt: TGTGCCAGCAGTCCAGATACAGGGGAGAAACTGTTTTTT; cdr3_aa: CASSPDTGEKLFF; v_call: TRBV6-5; j_call: TRBJ1-4; d_call: TRBD1; clone_size: medium-sized
cdr3_nt: TGTGCCAGAGGGGCAGCCACTTCTATCTCTGGGGCCAACGTCCTGACTTTC; cdr3_aa: CARGAATSISGANVLTF; v_call: TRBV9; j_call: TRBJ2-6; d_call: .; clone_size: .
cdr3_nt: TGTGCCAGCAGTTACGCCCCCGGAGGCAACACTGAAGCTTTCTTT; cdr3_aa: CASSYAPGGNTEAFF; v_call: TRBV6-5; j_call: TRBJ1-1; d_call: .; clone_size: .
cdr3_nt: TGTGCCAGCATCCTTCTGCGGAGTAAAGGGGAGACCCAGTACTTC; cdr3_aa: CASILLRSKGETQYF; v_call: TRBV7-9; j_call: TRBJ2-5; d_call: .; clone_size: .